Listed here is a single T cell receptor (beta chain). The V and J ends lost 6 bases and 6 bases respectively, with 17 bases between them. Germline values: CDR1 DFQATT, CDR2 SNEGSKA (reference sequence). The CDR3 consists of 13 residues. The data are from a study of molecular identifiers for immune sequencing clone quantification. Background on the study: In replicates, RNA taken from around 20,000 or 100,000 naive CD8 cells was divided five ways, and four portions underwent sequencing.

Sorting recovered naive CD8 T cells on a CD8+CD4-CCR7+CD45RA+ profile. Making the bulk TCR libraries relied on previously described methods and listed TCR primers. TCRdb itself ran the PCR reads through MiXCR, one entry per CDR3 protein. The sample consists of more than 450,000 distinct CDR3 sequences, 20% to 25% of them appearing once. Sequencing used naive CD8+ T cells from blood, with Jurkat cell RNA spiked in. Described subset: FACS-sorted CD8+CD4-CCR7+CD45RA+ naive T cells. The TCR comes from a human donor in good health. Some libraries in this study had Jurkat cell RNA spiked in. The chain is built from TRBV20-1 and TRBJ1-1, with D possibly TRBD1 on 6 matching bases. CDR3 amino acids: CSADMGGRAEAFF. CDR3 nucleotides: TGCAGTGCCGACATGGGGGGGCGAGCTGAAGCTTTCTTT.